These 21 T cell receptor beta chains originate from one sample sequenced in a study of T cell responses to AZD1222 COVID-19 vaccine. Sequencing used immunoSEQ multiplex PCR; TCRdb keeps in-frame clones, though not all of them. The sample lists about 120,000 clones, more than 85% occurring once. Sequencing was performed on peripheral blood, taken on day 0 of AZD1222 vaccination. The source of these receptors is an adult in good health.

CDR3 DNA: TGTGCCAGCAGCTTAGAGGGGGAGCAGTACTTC. Its translation is CASSLEGEQYF. The chain links TRBV5-6 to TRBJ2-7; D may correspond to TRBD1 or TRBD2 (5 bases each). Trimming took 2 bases from V and 7 from J, leaving 7 bases between them. Germline-derived CDR1 and CDR2 are SGHDT and YYEEEE. The CDR3 length is 11 residues.

The chain joins TRBV6-2 or TRBV6-3 to TRBJ1-6; D unresolved. V was clipped by 4 bases and J by 4 bases, with 14 bases between them. Germline lookup yields CDR1 MNHEY and CDR2 SVGEGT. This CDR3 spans 16 amino acids. The CDR3 here is CASSWEWPAYNSPLHF. In DNA, the CDR3 is TGTGCCAGCAGTTGGGAATGGCCAGCTTATAATTCACCCCTCCACTTT.

This chain links TRBV6-5 with TRBJ1-1, with a possible D match to TRBD1 (6 bases). The CDR3 spans 14 residues. Germline V gene data show CDR1 as MNHEY and CDR2 as SVGAGI. V lost 6 bases and J lost 6, with 17 bases in between. The CDR3 DNA follows: TGTGCCAGCAGGTTTCGCAGGGGAACCCCTGAAGCTTTCTTT. Its translation is CASRFRRGTPEAFF.

The V call is TRBV29-1, the J call TRBJ2-7, with D tentatively TRBD1 (6 bases). The CDR3 runs 10 residues. Trimming removed 7 bases from V and 7 bases from J, with 11 bases in between. Germline V gene lookup returns CDR1 SQVTM and CDR2 ANQGSEA. The CDR3 here is CSAVRGEQYF. The CDR3 nucleotides read TGCAGCGCTGTGAGGGGGGAGCAGTACTTC.

The gene calls are TRBV10-2 and TRBJ1-4; 9 bases match TRBD1. Trimming cost V 0 bases and J 8 bases; bases outside gene matches: 4. The CDR3 is 15 residues long. Germline V lookup: CDR1 WSHSY, CDR2 SAAADI. In DNA, the CDR3 is TGCGCCAGCAGTGAGTCGAGACAGGGGGGAGAAAAACTGTTTTTT. Encoded protein: CASSESRQGGEKLFF.

The chain employs TRBV29-1 and TRBJ1-2; 9 positions agree with TRBD1. The germline gives CDR1 SQVTM, CDR2 ANQGSEA. J lost 0 bases, V lost 7 bases, and 15 bases had no gene match. The length of the CDR3 is 17 residues. For the CDR3, the DNA is TGCAGCGCCATAACGTCGGGACAGGGATACTCTAACTATGGCTACACCTTC. It specifies CSAITSGQGYSNYGYTF.

V usage is TRBV27 and J usage is TRBJ1-6, with D uncertain. V was cut by 5 bases and J by 14 bases, with 28 bases left in between. Per germline, CDR1 MNHEY and CDR2 SMNVEV (reference sequence). CDR3 length equals 17 residues. CDR3 DNA: TGTGCCAGCAGTCCTAGCCCGGGCCTTGGTGGGGTTAGGACCCTCCACTTT. It specifies CASSPSPGLGGVRTLHF.

The chain links TRBV6-5 to TRBJ1-6, with D perhaps TRBD1 (6 bases). This CDR3 has 13 residues. Germline V gene data show CDR1 as MNHEY and CDR2 as SVGAGI. V was clipped by 6 bases and J by 10 bases, with 13 bases between them. As DNA, the CDR3 is TGTGCCAGCAGCCTCGGACAGTTCTCACCCCTCCACTTT. Protein: CASSLGQFSPLHF.

This chain uses TRBV7-7 with TRBJ2-3; 7 nucleotides match TRBD2. Germline V gene lookup returns CDR1 SSHAT and CDR2 FNYEAQ (reference sequence). The CDR3 extends over 14 amino acids. Trimming took 3 bases from V and 4 from J; bases not matched to a gene: 4. The chain's CDR3 is CASSFAGVADTQYF. CDR3 coding DNA: TGTGCCAGCAGCTTTGCGGGAGTGGCAGATACGCAGTATTTT.

The J gene is TRBJ2-6, the V gene TRBV3-1 (or the pseudogene TRBV3-2); TRBD1 is a possible D gene (5 bases). This CDR3 is 21 amino acids long. Trimming took 3 bases from V and 0 from J, leaving 24 bases between them. Germline CDR1 reads LGHDT; CDR2 reads YNNKEL (reference sequence). This chain's CDR3 is CASSHRWARFGQNSGANVLTF. In DNA, the CDR3 is TGTGCCAGCAGCCATCGTTGGGCGCGTTTCGGACAAAACTCTGGGGCCAACGTCCTGACTTTC.

This rearrangement joins TRBV19 to TRBJ1-3; TRBD1 aligns across 8 bases. This CDR3 is built from 16 residues. Germline assignment: CDR1 LNHDA and CDR2 SQIVND (reference sequence). The J segment lost 2 bases and the V segment lost 5 bases, leaving 8 bases of the junction unmatched. CDR3 DNA: TGTGCCAGTAGTGTCCGACAGGGGTTGGCTGGAAACACCATATATTTT. As protein: CASSVRQGLAGNTIYF.

The gene calls are TRBV7-2 and TRBJ1-2; no clear D gene. The V end lost 5 bases, the J end lost 8 bases, and 18 bases lay between the germline ends. The CDR3 contains 14 residues. Germline CDR1 SGHTA, CDR2 FQGNSA. The DNA for the CDR3 is TGTGCCAGCAGCCCACCGACGGGTTTTAAGGGCTACACCTTC. Translating gives CASSPPTGFKGYTF. Full variable domain (outside the CDR3, taken from reference TRBV7-2 and TRBJ1-2): GAGVSQSPSNKVTEKGKDVELRCDPISGHTALYWYRQSLGQGLEFLIYFQGNSAPDKSGLPSDRFSAERTGGSVSTLTIQRTQQEDSAVYLCASSPPTGFKGYTFGSGTRLTVV.

The chain employs TRBV7-6 and TRBJ2-6, with 7 bases fitting TRBD1. In germline, CDR1 is SGHVS, CDR2 FNYEAQ. CDR3 length: 20 amino acids. J lost 1 base, V lost 4 bases, and 16 bases had no gene match. The CDR3 sequence: CASSSRQGVYGGSGANVLTF. In DNA form, the CDR3 reads TGTGCCAGCAGCTCCCGGCAGGGGGTATATGGGGGTTCTGGGGCCAACGTCCTGACTTTC.

V is TRBV5-5 and J is TRBJ1-1, with a weak D call TRBD1 (5 bases). V was clipped by 4 bases and J by 11 bases, with 18 bases between them. Germline values: CDR1 SGHKS, CDR2 YYEKEE (reference sequence). The CDR3 covers 13 residues. Here the CDR3 reads CASSLWDVHSAFF. Written as DNA, the CDR3 is TGTGCCAGCAGCCTCTGGGACGTGCACTCGGCTTTCTTT. Drawing the rest from reference TRBV5-5 and TRBJ1-1, the complete variable domain is DAGVTQSPTHLIKTRGQQVTLRCSPISGHKSVSWYQQVLGQGPQFIFQYYEKEERGRGNFPDRFSARQFPNYSSELNVNALLLGDSALYLCASSLWDVHSAFFGQGTRLTVV.

As to this clone: The same CDR3 arises from other DNA sequences in this sample as well. The chain recombines TRBV18 with TRBJ1-1; D remains unclear. CDR3 size: 14 residues. Germline CDR1 is KGHSH and CDR2 is LQKENI. Deletions cut 0 bases from V and 1 base from J, with 6 bases between. The CDR3 reads CASSPPAGNTEAFF. CDR3 DNA sequence: TGTGCCAGCTCACCACCGGCAGGGAACACTGAAGCTTTCTTT.

This clone has a handful of counts. V is TRBV7-9 and J is TRBJ2-3; TRBD2 might be the D (6 bases). V shed 2 bases and J shed 0 bases, with 15 bases lying between them. Germline V gene sequence: CDR1 SEHNR, CDR2 FQNEAQ (reference sequence). This CDR3 contains 17 residues. The CDR3 DNA is TGTGCCAGCAGCTTATCGCTCGACGCGGGAAGCACAGATACGCAGTATTTT. Translation: CASSLSLDAGSTDTQYF.

CDR3 region: CASSQAQGAYGYTF. The CDR3 DNA follows: TGCGCCAGCAGCCAAGCGCAGGGGGCGTACGGCTACACCTTC. The genes are TRBV4-1 and TRBJ1-2, with 8 bases matching TRBD1. Germline V gene lookup returns CDR1 MGHRA and CDR2 YSYEKL. The CDR3 length is 14 residues. V shed 1 base, J shed 8 bases, and the junction held 6 bases outside the gene matches.

The V gene is TRBV19, the J gene TRBJ2-7, with D perhaps TRBD1 (5 bases). This CDR3 is 14 amino acids long. CDR1 is LNHDA, CDR2 SQIVND, per germline (reference sequence). V was cut by 0 bases and J by 3 bases, with 9 bases left in between. CDR3 amino acids: CASSIDQGGYEQYF. CDR3 in DNA: TGTGCCAGTAGTATAGATCAGGGCGGCTACGAGCAGTACTTC.

The J gene is TRBJ2-7, the V gene TRBV28; unclear D gene. V was trimmed by 8 bases and J by 3 bases, leaving 8 bases between them. This CDR3 spans 11 amino acids. The germline gives CDR1 MDHEN, CDR2 SYDVKM. The DNA of the CDR3 is TGTGCCAGCGGGCAGTTCTACGAGCAGTACTTC. It codes for CASGQFYEQYF.

The chain recombines TRBV30 with TRBJ1-4; no reliable D call. Germline CDR1 GTSNPN, CDR2 SVGIG (reference sequence). V gave up 3 bases and J gave up 10 bases, with 12 bases separating them. This CDR3 is built from 12 residues. The CDR3 DNA reads TGTGCCTGGAGGCGGTGGTCGGGAAAACTGTTTTTT. It specifies CAWRRWSGKLFF.

This chain links TRBV27 with TRBJ2-3; D gene uncertain. CDR3 length: 15 amino acids. The germline CDR1 and CDR2 sequences are MNHEY and SMNVEV (reference sequence). V lost 6 bases, J lost 6 bases, and 19 bases lay in between. The CDR3 nucleotides read TGTGCCAGCAGACCCGGGTGGCCCGCAACCGATACGCAGTATTTT. It yields the protein CASRPGWPATDTQYF.